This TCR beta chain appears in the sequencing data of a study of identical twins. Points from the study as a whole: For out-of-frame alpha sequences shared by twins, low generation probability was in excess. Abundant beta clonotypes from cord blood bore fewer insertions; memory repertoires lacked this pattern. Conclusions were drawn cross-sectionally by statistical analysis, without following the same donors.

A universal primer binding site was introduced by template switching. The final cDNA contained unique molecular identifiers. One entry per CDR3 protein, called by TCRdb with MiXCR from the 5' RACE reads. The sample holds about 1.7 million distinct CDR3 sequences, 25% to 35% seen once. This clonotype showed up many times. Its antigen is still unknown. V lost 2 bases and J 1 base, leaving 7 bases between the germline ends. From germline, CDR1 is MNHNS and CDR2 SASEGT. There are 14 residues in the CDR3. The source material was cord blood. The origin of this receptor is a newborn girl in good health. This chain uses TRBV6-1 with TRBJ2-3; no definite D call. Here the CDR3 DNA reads TGTGCCAGCAGTGAATCCCCTGGCACAGATACGCAGTATTTT. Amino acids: CASSESPGTDTQYF.